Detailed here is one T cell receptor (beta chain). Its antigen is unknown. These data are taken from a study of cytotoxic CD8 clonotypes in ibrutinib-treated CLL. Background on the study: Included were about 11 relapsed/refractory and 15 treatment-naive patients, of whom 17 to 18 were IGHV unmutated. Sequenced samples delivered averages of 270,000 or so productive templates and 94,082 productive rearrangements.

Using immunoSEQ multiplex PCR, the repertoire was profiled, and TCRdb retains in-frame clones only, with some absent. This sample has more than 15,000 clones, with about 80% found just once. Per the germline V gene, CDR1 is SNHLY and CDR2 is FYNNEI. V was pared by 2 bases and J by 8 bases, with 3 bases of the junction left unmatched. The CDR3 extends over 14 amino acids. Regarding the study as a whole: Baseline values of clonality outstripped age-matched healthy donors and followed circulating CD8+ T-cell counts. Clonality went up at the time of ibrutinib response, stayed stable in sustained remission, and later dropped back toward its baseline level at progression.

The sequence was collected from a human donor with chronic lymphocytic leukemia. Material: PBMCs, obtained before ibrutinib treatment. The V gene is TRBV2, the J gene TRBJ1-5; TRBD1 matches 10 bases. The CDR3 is CASSETGQGKPQHF. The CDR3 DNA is TGTGCCAGCAGTGAAACGGGACAGGGGAAGCCCCAGCATTTT.